This TCR beta chain was captured in a study of T cells in Graves' hyperthyroidism and ophthalmopathy. It was RNA transcripts that yielded the amplified TCR beta CDR3 regions. First-round RT-PCR targeting the TCR CDR3 was performed with the HTBI primer set. TCRdb processed the multiplex PCR reads anew with MiXCR; each CDR3 protein has one entry. The sample gives fewer than 750,000 distinct CDR3 sequences, about half of which show up once; roughly 8.2% is in the top ten. In its sample, this clonotype was seen a few times. Germline values: CDR1 KGHSH, CDR2 LQKENI. The CDR3 contains 16 residues. V shed 3 bases, J shed 10 bases, and the junction held 11 bases outside the gene matches.

This chain connects TRBV18 to TRBJ1-6; 8 bases are a match to TRBD1. The sequenced material came from peripheral blood or thyroid tissue (not recorded which). This clonotype was obtained from a woman younger than 30 with Graves' hyperthyroidism. The CDR3 loop is CASSPEGGQGGSPLHF. In DNA form, the CDR3 reads TGTGCCAGCTCACCCGAAGGAGGACAGGGAGGATCACCCCTCCACTTT. Using reference TRBV18 and TRBJ1-6 for the parts outside the CDR3, the full variable domain is NAGVMQNPRHLVRRRGQEARLRCSPMKGHSHVYWYRQLPEEGLKFMVYLQKENIIDESGMPKERFSAEFPKEGPSILRIQQVVRGDSAAYFCASSPEGGQGGSPLHFGNGTRLTVT.